The present entry profiles one TCR beta chain with its context. Its antigen is unidentified. The data are from a study of Ad26.COV2.S vaccination and SARS-CoV-2 variants. This CDR3 has 17 residues. In germline, CDR1 is LGHDT, CDR2 YNNKEL (reference sequence). Trimming cost V 1 base and J 0 bases, with 15 bases left between them. The table came from immunoSEQ multiplex PCR; TCRdb's copy has only in-frame clones and leaves some out. This sample has about 390,000 clones, with around 93% found just once. Study-level points and caveats: Relative to placebo recipients, vaccine recipients exhibited elevated spike-specific TCR breadth.

Specified treatment: 15 to 20 received Ad26.COV2.S at low or high dose, single or two shots; a few received placebo; per-sample allocation not given. The samples date from day 63 after the first vaccine or placebo injection. This TCR derives from a person aged 18-60 years who received the Ad26.COV2.S COVID-19 vaccine or a placebo. V and J are TRBV3-1 (or the pseudogene TRBV3-2) and TRBJ1-1, with D possibly matching TRBD1 (5 bases). This specimen consisted of peripheral blood, obtained in a trial of Ad26.COV2.S vaccine versus placebo. The CDR3 spells CASSQGRDVSLNTEAFF. Here the CDR3 DNA reads TGTGCCAGCAGCCAAGGACGGGACGTCTCTCTGAACACTGAAGCTTTCTTT.